This entry concerns a single T cell receptor beta chain. As handled by the study authors: By means of reference gene primer amplification, nucleated cell counts were estimated. Using immunoSEQ multiplex PCR, the repertoire was profiled, and TCRdb retains in-frame clones only, with some absent. The V and J calls and clone size come from that table; D and trimming were worked out from the DNA. The data show approximately 280,000 clones, with 70% to 90% seen just once and roughly an eighth held by the top ten. These data are taken from a study of blood T cell repertoires in COVID-19. Study-wide background: PBMCs, B-cell-depleted T cells, or T cells provided the cDNA or gDNA that made up the material.

CDR1 and CDR2 from the germline V gene are MGHDK and SYGVNS. Trimming cost V 7 bases and J 1 base; bases outside gene matches: 6. The CDR3 totals 15 residues. Sequenced: peripheral blood. The chain has TRBV25-1 and TRBJ2-1; 8 bases map to TRBD1. The sequence was obtained from a woman aged 60 to 75 with acute or convalescent COVID-19. The CDR3 DNA reads as TGTGCCAGCACCCAGACAGGGGTATCCTACAATGAGCAGTTCTTC. Protein: CASTQTGVSYNEQFF. Full variable domain (missing parts from reference TRBV25-1 and TRBJ2-1): EADIYQTPRYLVIGTGKKITLECSQTMGHDKMYWYQQDPGMELHLIHYSYGVNSTEKGDLSSESTVSRIRTEHFPLTLESARPSHTSQYLCASTQTGVSYNEQFFGPGTRLTVL.